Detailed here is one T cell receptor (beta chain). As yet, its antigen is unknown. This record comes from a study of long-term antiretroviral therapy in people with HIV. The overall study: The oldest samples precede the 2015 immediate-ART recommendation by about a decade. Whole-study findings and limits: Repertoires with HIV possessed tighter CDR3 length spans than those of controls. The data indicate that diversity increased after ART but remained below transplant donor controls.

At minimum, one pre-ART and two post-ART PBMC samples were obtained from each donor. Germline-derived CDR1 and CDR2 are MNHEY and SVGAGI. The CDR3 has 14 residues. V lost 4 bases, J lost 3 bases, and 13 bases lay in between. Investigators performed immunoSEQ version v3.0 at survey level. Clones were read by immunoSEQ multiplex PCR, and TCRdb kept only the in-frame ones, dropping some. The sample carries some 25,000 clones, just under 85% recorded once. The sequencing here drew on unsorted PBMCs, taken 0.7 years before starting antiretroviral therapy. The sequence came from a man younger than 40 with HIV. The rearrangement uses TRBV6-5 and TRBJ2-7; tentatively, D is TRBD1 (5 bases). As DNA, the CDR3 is TGTGCCAGCAGTTGGTCACAGGAAAACTACGAGCAGTACTTC. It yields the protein CASSWSQENYEQYF.